This T cell receptor beta chain comes out of a study of blood T cell repertoires in COVID-19. Study-wide background: Researchers got acute and convalescent COVID-19 samples from the United States, Italy and Spain.

This clone appeared once. Source study methods: Estimation of nucleated cell counts was performed using reference gene primer amplification. Using immunoSEQ multiplex PCR, the repertoire was profiled, and TCRdb retains in-frame clones only, with some absent. D and trimming come from the DNA, and the V and J calls and clone size come from that table. The sample records approximately 110,000 clones, about two thirds being singletons. Sequencing input: peripheral blood. This receptor was obtained from a human donor with acute or convalescent COVID-19. The donor label of this sample is uncertain.

CDR3 amino acids: CASSPGPTPAYGYTF. In DNA, the CDR3 is TGTGCCAGCAGCCCAGGGCCCACCCCCGCTTATGGCTACACCTTC. The gene calls are TRBV5-4 and TRBJ1-2; weak D call: TRBD1 (5 bases). Trimming left V 4 bases short and J 5 bases short, with 18 bases between. This CDR3 contains 15 residues. Germline V gives CDR1 SGHNT, CDR2 YYREEE (reference sequence). The full variable domain, completed using reference TRBV5-4 and TRBJ1-2, is ETGVTQSPTHLIKTRGQQVTLRCSSQSGHNTVSWYQQALGQGPQFIFQYYREEENGRGNFPPRFSGLQFPNYSSELNVNALELDDSALYLCASSPGPTPAYGYTFGSGTRLTVV.